Sequencing of this TCR beta chain was carried out in a study of T cell changes during pregnancy in multiple sclerosis. The method was immunoSEQ multiplex PCR; TCRdb's version includes in-frame clones alone and lacks a portion of them. The table includes fewer than 40,000 clones, about 90% detected once. There are 16 residues in the CDR3. The germline CDR1 and CDR2 sequences are SGDLS and YYNGEE. After removal of 4 bases from V and 0 bases from J, the junction contained 7 bases not matched to a gene. This receptor was identified in a female donor with multiple sclerosis, enrolled in a pregnancy study. The sequences come from CD4+ T cells from peripheral blood mononuclear cells, collected in the third trimester of pregnancy. This chain uses TRBV9 with TRBJ1-3, with 7 bases that match TRBD1. Here the CDR3 reads CASSKADRTSGNTIYF. The CDR3 DNA sequence: TGTGCCAGCAGCAAGGCGGACAGGACCTCTGGAAACACCATATATTTT.